The 27 T cell receptor beta chains in this list originate from one sample, sequenced in a study of blood T cell repertoires in COVID-19. Only in-frame clones appear in the TCRdb table, and some are missing; sequencing was by immunoSEQ multiplex PCR. The repertoire holds 300,000 to 350,000 clones, approximately 90% seen once, with 1.5% to 2% in the top ten. Sequenced input: peripheral blood. The receptor source for this set is a woman younger than 45 with COVID-19, enrolled during active disease.

This clone was seen a single time. The chain has TRBV3-1 (or the pseudogene TRBV3-2) and TRBJ2-3; perhaps TRBD1 as D (5 bases). The length of the CDR3 is 17 residues. Trimming left V 6 bases short and J 3 bases short, with 22 bases between. Germline CDR1 is LGHDT and CDR2 is YNNKEL (reference sequence). The CDR3 reads CASSPPFRRGGTDTQYF. The CDR3 nucleotides are TGTGCCAGCAGTCCACCCTTCCGAAGGGGTGGGACAGATACGCAGTATTTT.

This chain joins TRBV7-9 and TRBJ2-1; 15 bases are shared with TRBD2. Germline V lookup: CDR1 SEHNR, CDR2 FQNEAQ (reference sequence). V lost 5 bases, J lost 0 bases, and 8 bases stayed unmatched. The CDR3 consists of 19 residues. CDR3: CASSPGTSGGPSSYNEQFF. The CDR3 DNA sequence: TGTGCCAGCAGCCCAGGGACTAGCGGGGGGCCTAGCTCCTACAATGAGCAGTTCTTC.

The V gene is TRBV5-6, the J gene TRBJ1-2; no clear D gene. The CDR3 runs 12 residues. The germline V gene has CDR1 SGHDT and CDR2 YYEEEE. V gave up 2 bases and J gave up 8 bases, with 10 bases separating them. The CDR3 DNA follows: TGTGCCAGCAGCTTACAGATCAGGGGCTACACCTTC. The encoded protein is CASSLQIRGYTF. Complete variable domain (other parts from reference TRBV5-6 and TRBJ1-2): DAGVTQSPTHLIKTRGQQVTLRCSPKSGHDTVSWYQQALGQGPQFIFQYYEEEERQRGNFPDRFSGHQFPNYSSELNVNALLLGDSALYLCASSLQIRGYTFGSGTRLTVV.

V gene TRBV5-1 combines with J gene TRBJ1-1; D perhaps matches TRBD1 (6 bases). Trimming left V 0 bases short and J 1 base short, with 10 bases between. The CDR3 extends over 15 amino acids. Germline CDR1 is SGHRS and CDR2 is YFSETQ. In nucleotides, the CDR3 is TGCGCCAGCAGCTTGGACAGGGCCCGGAACACTGAAGCTTTCTTT. Protein: CASSLDRARNTEAFF.

The J gene is TRBJ1-1, the V gene TRBV5-4; 9 nucleotides match TRBD1. Trimming took 3 bases from V and 5 from J; bases not matched to a gene: 5. Germline CDR1 SGHNT, CDR2 YYREEE (reference sequence). CDR3 length: 14 residues. CDR3 nucleotides: TGTGCCAGCAGCTCGGGACAGGGCCGAACTGAAGCTTTCTTT. Protein product: CASSSGQGRTEAFF.

The chain links TRBV3-1 (or the pseudogene TRBV3-2) to TRBJ2-1, with D perhaps TRBD1 (5 bases). Trimming removed 5 bases at V and 1 base at J, with 12 bases between. This CDR3 is 15 amino acids long. Germline lookup yields CDR1 LGHDT and CDR2 YNNKEL (reference sequence). CDR3 DNA: TGTGCCAGCAGCGGCCAGGGTTGGTCCTACAATGAGCAGTTCTTC. This gives the protein CASSGQGWSYNEQFF.

CDR3 DNA sequence: TGTGCCAGCAGTTCTCGGGTAGGCAATGAGCAGTTCTTC. The encoded protein is CASSSRVGNEQFF. The chain links TRBV6-5 to TRBJ2-1; D gene uncertain. The CDR3 has 13 residues. Trimming stripped 4 bases from V and 6 bases from J, with 10 bases between. The germline V gene has CDR1 MNHEY and CDR2 SVGAGI.

The chain couples TRBV4-2 to TRBJ2-3, with a weak D call TRBD2 (6 bases). Germline V gene lookup returns CDR1 LGHNA and CDR2 YNFKEQ. Trimming cost V 1 base and J 4 bases, with 12 bases left between them. This CDR3 spans 15 amino acids. This CDR3 is CASSQVRLAPDTQYF. In nucleotides, the CDR3 is TGTGCCAGCAGCCAAGTCCGTCTAGCGCCAGATACGCAGTATTTT.

This clone has ten or more counts. This sequence joins TRBV7-2 and TRBJ2-3; 11 bases agree with TRBD2. The V segment lost 5 bases and the J segment 1 base; nucleotides outside the gene matches: 2. CDR3 size: 15 residues. Per germline, CDR1 SGHTA and CDR2 FQGNSA. The CDR3 nucleotides read TGTGCCAGCAGCGAGACTAGCGGGGGCACAGATACGCAGTATTTT. It is translated as CASSETSGGTDTQYF.

The chain couples TRBV9 to TRBJ2-2; D possibly corresponds to TRBD2 (5 bases). V was trimmed by 2 bases and J by 6 bases, leaving 11 bases between them. Germline CDR1 is SGDLS and CDR2 is YYNGEE. This CDR3 comprises 14 residues. The CDR3 DNA sequence: TGTGCCAGCAGCGTTGGAGCGGCCGCCGGGGAGCTGTTTTTT. Protein product: CASSVGAAAGELFF.

The sample holds one count of this clone. The chain has TRBV30 and TRBJ1-2; 9 nucleotides align to TRBD1. In germline, CDR1 is GTSNPN, CDR2 SVGIG (reference sequence). The CDR3 sequence is 14 residues long. Trimming took 2 bases from V and 4 from J; bases not matched to a gene: 5. CDR3 region: CAWSQTGGSYGYTF. The CDR3 coding sequence is TGTGCCTGGAGTCAGACAGGGGGTTCCTATGGCTACACCTTC.

The chain uses TRBV5-1 and TRBJ1-3; TRBD1 is a possible D gene (5 bases). V was cut by 4 bases and J by 1 base, with 18 bases left in between. The CDR3 has 17 residues. Germline values: CDR1 SGHRS, CDR2 YFSETQ. DNA of the CDR3: TGCGCCAGCAGCCTACGAGGCGGGGGAGCATCTGGAAACACCATATATTTT. Amino acids: CASSLRGGGASGNTIYF.

The chain employs TRBV7-2 and TRBJ1-2; the D is unclear. CDR1 is SGHTA, CDR2 FQGNSA, per germline. Trimming shortened V by 2 bases and J by 11 bases, and 9 bases separated the two germline ends. CDR3 length equals 11 residues. Here the CDR3 reads CASSLYSWYTF. The DNA of the CDR3 is TGTGCCAGCAGCTTATACTCGTGGTACACCTTC.

The table lists this clone with a count of one. The V and J genes are TRBV5-6 and TRBJ1-2; a weak D match, TRBD1 (5 bases). This CDR3 region has 16 residues. Trimming removed 2 bases from V and 4 bases from J, with 18 bases in between. Germline values: CDR1 SGHDT, CDR2 YYEEEE. The CDR3 spells CASSFRAVTATYGYTF. CDR3 sequence (DNA): TGTGCCAGCAGCTTCAGGGCAGTGACAGCCACCTATGGCTACACCTTC.

Note on this clone: Other nucleotide sequences from this sample produce the same CDR3. V and J are TRBV4-1 and TRBJ1-1; TRBD1 matches 8 bases. The CDR3 covers 14 residues. The ends lost 4 bases at V and 2 bases at J; junction bases unmatched: 3. Germline CDR1 is MGHRA and CDR2 is YSYEKL. The CDR3 region has the DNA TGCGCCAGCAGCCTTGGACAGGGTAACACTGAAGCTTTCTTT. It yields the protein CASSLGQGNTEAFF.

This chain connects TRBV7-9 to TRBJ2-3; TRBD1 agrees at 7 bases. Germline-derived CDR1 and CDR2 are SEHNR and FQNEAQ (reference sequence). The CDR3 sequence is 15 residues long. V shed 5 bases, J shed 6 bases, and the junction held 11 bases outside the gene matches. The CDR3, as DNA: TGTGCCAGCAGCCCCCGACAGGGTTCCCGGGATACGCAGTATTTT. It specifies CASSPRQGSRDTQYF.

The V gene is TRBV6-6, the J gene TRBJ1-5, with D tentatively TRBD1 (5 bases). The CDR3 loop spans 15 amino acids. The germline V gene encodes CDR1 MNHNY and CDR2 SVGAGI (reference sequence). Trimming stripped 6 bases from V and 2 bases from J, with 14 bases between. CDR3 amino acids: CASSDGGTGNQPQHF. DNA of the CDR3: TGTGCCAGCAGCGATGGAGGGACGGGCAATCAGCCCCAGCATTTT.

This sequence joins TRBV7-2 and TRBJ2-3; the D gene is possibly TRBD1 (7 bases). Between the trimmed V and J ends, which lost 5 bases and 1 base, there was a span of 13 bases. Germline V gives CDR1 SGHTA, CDR2 FQGNSA. This CDR3 is built from 15 residues. CDR3 region: CASSAGGIGTDTQYF. The CDR3 DNA sequence: TGTGCCAGCAGCGCAGGGGGGATTGGCACAGATACGCAGTATTTT.

This chain joins TRBV15 and TRBJ1-2, with a weak D call TRBD1 (5 bases). The CDR3 has 16 amino acids. V dropped 0 bases and J dropped 2 bases, with 13 bases sitting between them. Germline loops: CDR1 LNHNV, CDR2 YYDKDF (reference sequence). CDR3 protein: CATSRDRGNRNYGYTF. CDR3 DNA: TGTGCCACCAGCAGAGATCGGGGGAACCGAAACTATGGCTACACCTTC.

V usage is TRBV19 and J usage is TRBJ1-5, with D unclear. V was shortened by 4 bases and J by 4 bases, with 17 bases between the two germline ends. The CDR3 length is 16 residues. Germline CDR1 and CDR2: LNHDA and SQIVND (reference sequence). The CDR3, as DNA: TGTGCCAGTAGTAACCGAGGCGGCGGGGTAAATCAGCCCCAGCATTTT. It is translated as CASSNRGGGVNQPQHF.

Details on this clone: The junction differs from germline at one of its ends, possibly a read error. J is TRBJ1-1 and V is TRBV19; weak D call: TRBD1 (6 bases). Germline V CDR1 and CDR2: LNHDA, SQIVND (reference sequence). The CDR3 has 14 residues. CDR3 DNA sequence: TGTACCAGTAGTATAGGTGCAGGGGACACTGAAGCTTTCTTT. Translated, it gives CTSSIGAGDTEAFF.

This clone came up many times. This chain joins TRBV6-1 and TRBJ2-7, with TRBD2 matching over 9 bases. The CDR3 extends over 15 amino acids. The germline gives CDR1 MNHNS, CDR2 SASEGT. With V trimmed by 3 bases and J by 3 bases, 6 bases remained unmatched. DNA for the CDR3: TGTGCCAGCAGTGAGGACGGCGGGGGGGTCTACGAGCAGTACTTC. Its protein product is CASSEDGGGVYEQYF.

The chain recombines TRBV18 with TRBJ2-1; D uncertain. This CDR3 has 15 amino acids. The V gene lost 1 base and the J gene lost 4 bases, with 11 bases spanning the gap. Germline-derived CDR1 and CDR2 are KGHSH and LQKENI. CDR3 sequence: CASSPQNYAYNEQFF. CDR3 nucleotide sequence: TGTGCCAGCTCACCACAAAACTACGCATACAATGAGCAGTTCTTC.

The gene calls are TRBV4-3 and TRBJ1-2; 11 positions match TRBD1. The CDR3 contains 14 residues. CDR1 is LGHNA, CDR2 YSLEER, per germline. Trimming at V came to 3 bases and at J to 7 bases, leaving 4 bases not matched to a gene. The CDR3 loop is CASSQDRGPFGYTF. In DNA form, the CDR3 reads TGCGCCAGCAGCCAGGACAGGGGGCCTTTTGGCTACACCTTC.

The chain has TRBV5-6 and TRBJ1-2; 7 bases match TRBD1. The V segment lost 1 base and the J segment 6 bases; nucleotides outside the gene matches: 3. Per germline, CDR1 SGHDT and CDR2 YYEEEE. This CDR3 comprises 13 residues. The CDR3 loop reads CASSLRQGHGYTF. The CDR3 DNA reads as TGTGCCAGCAGCTTGAGACAGGGTCATGGCTACACCTTC.

This clone was found once. V is TRBV6-5 and J is TRBJ1-1; 9 bases agree with TRBD1. V was pared by 5 bases and J by 7 bases, with 8 bases of the junction left unmatched. The CDR3 is made up of 14 amino acids. Germline V gives CDR1 MNHEY, CDR2 SVGAGI. CDR3 DNA sequence: TGTGCCAGCAGTAAGGGACAGGGTATCGGTGAAGCTTTCTTT. It yields the protein CASSKGQGIGEAFF.

J is TRBJ1-2 and V is TRBV30; the D is unclear. Trimming removed 1 base at V and 8 bases at J, with 8 bases between. This CDR3 spans 11 amino acids. Germline V gene sequence: CDR1 GTSNPN, CDR2 SVGIG (reference sequence). As DNA, the CDR3 is TGTGCCTGGAGTGACGGCAGGGGCTACACCTTC. This encodes CAWSDGRGYTF.